This entry lists 24 T cell receptor beta chains sequenced from one sample in a study of CD8 T cells in ankylosing spondylitis. TCRdb reprocessed the 5' RACE reads via MiXCR and lists one record per CDR3 protein. Here the sample spans 160,000 or so distinct CDR3 sequences, roughly 10% being singletons. Sequenced: blood, either unsorted or a sorted T cell fraction (not recorded which). Receptors originate from a female donor with ankylosing spondylitis or in good health (not recorded which).

This clonotype was seen more than once but under ten times. The V and J genes are TRBV6-1 and TRBJ1-1; no firm D call. Germline V gene sequence: CDR1 MNHNS, CDR2 SASEGT. The ends were cut back, 5 bases at V and 2 bases at J, with 6 bases in the middle. CDR3 length equals 12 residues. The DNA of the CDR3 is TGTGCCAGCAGTCGACCTAACACTGAAGCTTTCTTT. This sequence encodes CASSRPNTEAFF.

This clonotype was seen only a few times. The chain has TRBV27 and TRBJ2-7, with 8 bases fitting TRBD2. J lost 7 bases, V lost 7 bases, and 12 bases had no gene match. The CDR3 is made up of 14 amino acids. CDR1 is MNHEY, CDR2 SMNVEV, per germline (reference sequence). This CDR3 is CASTPRRGLGEQYF. The CDR3 nucleotides read TGTGCCAGCACCCCCCGGAGGGGACTAGGAGAGCAGTACTTC.

This clonotype was recorded many times. The V gene is TRBV4-3, the J gene TRBJ1-1, with 8 bases that match TRBD1. CDR1 and CDR2 from the germline V gene are LGHNA and YSLEER. This CDR3 is 15 amino acids long. J lost 3 bases, V lost 0 bases, and 3 bases had no gene match. CDR3: CASSQDQGADTEAFF. In DNA, the CDR3 is TGCGCCAGCAGCCAAGATCAGGGGGCGGACACTGAAGCTTTCTTT.

This clonotype has only a few counts. V gene TRBV2 combines with J gene TRBJ2-7; D might be TRBD1 (6 bases). The CDR3 consists of 13 residues. The V and J ends lost 7 bases and 1 base respectively, with 11 bases between them. Looked up from germline, CDR1 is SNHLY and CDR2 is FYNNEI. The CDR3: CASIDTGSYEQYF. The CDR3 coding sequence is TGTGCCAGCATTGACACAGGGTCCTACGAGCAGTACTTC.

V and J are TRBV7-2 and TRBJ2-3; a weak D match, TRBD2 (7 bases). V was trimmed by 4 bases and J by 1 base, leaving 12 bases between them. The CDR3 consists of 15 residues. CDR1 is SGHTA and CDR2 is FQGNSA in the germline V gene. DNA of the CDR3: TGTGCCAGCAGCTCAGAGGGGGGGGGCACAGATACGCAGTATTTT. Its protein product is CASSSEGGGTDTQYF. Supplemented by reference TRBV7-2 and TRBJ2-3, the full variable domain reads GAGVSQSPSNKVTEKGKDVELRCDPISGHTALYWYRQSLGQGLEFLIYFQGNSAPDKSGLPSDRFSAERTGGSVSTLTIQRTQQEDSAVYLCASSSEGGGTDTQYFGPGTRLTVL.

This clonotype was seen more than once but under ten times. The J gene is TRBJ2-1, the V gene TRBV5-1; 8 bases are shared with TRBD1. This CDR3 region has 15 residues. CDR1 and CDR2 (germline): SGHRS, YFSETQ. The J segment lost 2 bases and the V segment lost 2 bases, leaving 3 bases of the junction unmatched. As DNA, the CDR3 is TGCGCCAGCAGCTTAGACAGGGGCCCCTACAATGAGCAGTTCTTC. It yields the protein CASSLDRGPYNEQFF.

This clonotype was seen only a few times. The rearrangement uses TRBV5-1 and TRBJ2-1, with a possible D match to TRBD2 (6 bases). Germline CDR1 is SGHRS and CDR2 is YFSETQ. Trimming removed 5 bases at V and 9 bases at J, with 15 bases between. The CDR3 sequence is 13 residues long. CDR3 sequence: CASRSEKGGEQFF. The CDR3 DNA reads TGCGCCAGCAGATCCGAAAAGGGAGGTGAGCAGTTCTTC.

This clonotype showed up many times. J is TRBJ2-7 and V is TRBV28; perhaps TRBD2 as D (6 bases). This CDR3 spans 14 amino acids. CDR1 and CDR2 from the germline V gene are MDHEN and SYDVKM. V was shortened by 6 bases and J by 3 bases, with 15 bases between the two germline ends. The CDR3 nucleotides read TGTGCCAGCAGCCTAGAGAGGCGGGGCTACGAGCAGTACTTC. Its translation is CASSLERRGYEQYF.

This clonotype was detected ten times or more. The rearrangement joins TRBV3-1 to TRBJ2-3; D is unclear. V shed 10 bases and J shed 3 bases, with 20 bases lying between them. CDR3 size: 15 residues. The germline gives CDR1 LGHDT, CDR2 YNNKEL (reference sequence). The chain's CDR3 is CATAGPFKGTDTQYF. The CDR3 DNA sequence: TGTGCCACCGCCGGACCATTCAAGGGAACAGATACGCAGTATTTT.

The chain links TRBV29-1 to TRBJ2-7; D not certain. This CDR3 is built from 14 residues. CDR1 and CDR2 (germline): SQVTM, ANQGSEA. The V gene lost 3 bases and the J gene lost 5 bases, with 17 bases spanning the gap. CDR3: CSVEGMGNYNEQYF. The CDR3 DNA reads as TGCAGCGTTGAGGGTATGGGGAATTACAACGAGCAGTACTTC.

V and J are TRBV2 and TRBJ2-5; 9 bases are a match to TRBD2. Trimming removed 6 bases from V and 5 bases from J; junction bases left unmatched: 16. There are 17 residues in the CDR3. CDR1 and CDR2 (germline): SNHLY, FYNNEI. CDR3 amino acids: CASSQAERLAGLETQYF. The CDR3 DNA is TGTGCCAGCAGCCAAGCGGAGAGGCTAGCGGGGTTGGAGACCCAGTACTTC.

This clonotype was picked up many times. The chain couples TRBV28 to TRBJ1-2, with D perhaps matching TRBD1 (6 bases). This CDR3 has 14 amino acids. Trimming shortened V by 7 bases and J by 8 bases, and 20 bases separated the two germline ends. CDR1 is MDHEN, CDR2 SYDVKM, per germline. CDR3 bases: TGTGCCAGCAATCCGCCGTCTAAGGGGGTAGGCTACACCTTC. Its translation: CASNPPSKGVGYTF.

The chain combines TRBV4-3 with TRBJ1-1, with D unclear. CDR1 LGHNA and CDR2 YSLEER come from the germline V gene. Trimming removed 0 bases at V and 3 bases at J, with 8 bases between. This CDR3 is built from 14 residues. CDR3 sequence reads: CASSQDSGDTEAFF. The DNA of the CDR3 is TGCGCCAGCAGCCAAGATAGTGGGGACACTGAAGCTTTCTTT.

The rearrangement uses TRBV20-1 and TRBJ2-1; D call uncertain. CDR3 length: 11 amino acids. With 7 bases removed from V and 5 bases from J, the gap between germline ends came to 9 bases. The germline gives CDR1 DFQATT, CDR2 SNEGSKA (reference sequence). This CDR3 is CSGPGHNEQFF. The CDR3 nucleotides are TGCAGTGGCCCCGGACACAATGAGCAGTTCTTC.

This clonotype came up many times. V usage is TRBV6-1 and J usage is TRBJ2-1; possible D gene TRBD2, 6 bases. The germline V gene encodes CDR1 MNHNS and CDR2 SASEGT. V lost 6 bases and J 1 base, leaving 10 bases between the germline ends. The CDR3 runs 14 residues. In DNA, the CDR3 is TGTGCCAGCAGCGGGAGAGGGTCCTACAATGAGCAGTTCTTC. This gives the protein CASSGRGSYNEQFF.

This clonotype was found a few times. The gene calls are TRBV7-9 and TRBJ2-1, with TRBD1 matching over 10 bases. The CDR3 contains 17 residues. V lost 1 base to trimming and J lost 4 bases; unmatched junction nucleotides: 7. CDR1 and CDR2 (germline): SEHNR, FQNEAQ (reference sequence). The CDR3 sequence: CASSLDLGQGFYNEQFF. The CDR3 region has the DNA TGTGCCAGCAGCTTAGACCTGGGACAGGGGTTTTACAATGAGCAGTTCTTC.

Ten or more counts support this clonotype. This rearrangement joins TRBV19 to TRBJ2-1; 7 bases fit TRBD1. This CDR3 is built from 13 residues. V lost 5 bases and J lost 4; bases outside the gene matches: 2. Germline V gives CDR1 LNHDA, CDR2 SQIVND (reference sequence). The CDR3 nucleotides are TGTGCCAGTAGTGTGACAGGGTACAATGAGCAGTTCTTC. It translates to CASSVTGYNEQFF.

V gene TRBV12-3 or TRBV12-4 combines with J gene TRBJ1-5; perhaps TRBD1 as D (6 bases). The ends were cut back, 4 bases at V and 0 bases at J, with 10 bases in the middle. The CDR3 totals 15 residues. CDR3 region: CASSYYRASNQPQHF. The CDR3 DNA is TGTGCCAGCAGTTACTACAGGGCTAGCAATCAGCCCCAGCATTTT.

There are a few counts of this clonotype. The chain is built from TRBV30 and TRBJ2-1, with 11 bases matching TRBD2. The CDR3 spans 12 residues. Germline V gene data show CDR1 as GTSNPN and CDR2 as SVGIG (reference sequence). V gave up 3 bases and J gave up 10 bases; unmatched junction bases: 2. CDR3 in amino acids: CAWRGTSGEQFF. CDR3 sequence (DNA): TGTGCCTGGAGAGGGACTAGCGGCGAGCAGTTCTTC.

This clonotype was recorded at least ten times. The chain has TRBV9 and TRBJ2-1; TRBD2 is a possible D gene (6 bases). The ends were cut back, 7 bases at V and 8 bases at J, with 10 bases in the middle. The CDR3 has 11 amino acids. Per the germline V gene, CDR1 is SGDLS and CDR2 is YYNGEE. CDR3 residues: CASGGIDEQFF. DNA of the CDR3: TGTGCCAGCGGGGGGATCGATGAGCAGTTCTTC.

This clonotype occurred many times. The rearrangement uses TRBV7-9 and TRBJ1-2; D unclear. Germline loops: CDR1 SEHNR, CDR2 FQNEAQ (reference sequence). V gave up 5 bases and J gave up 0 bases, with 13 bases separating them. This CDR3 spans 15 amino acids. The chain's CDR3 is CASSPGRGANYGYTF. The CDR3 region has the DNA TGTGCCAGCAGCCCTGGACGCGGAGCTAACTATGGCTACACCTTC.

The chain has TRBV18 and TRBJ2-7; 10 bases line up with TRBD2. CDR1 and CDR2 from the germline V gene are KGHSH and LQKENI. V was pared by 6 bases and J by 3 bases, with 5 bases of the junction left unmatched. This CDR3 contains 14 residues. The DNA of the CDR3 is TGTGCCAGCTCGCGACCTAGCGGGAGCTACGAGCAGTACTTC. Residues: CASSRPSGSYEQYF. Using reference TRBV18 and TRBJ2-7 for the parts outside the CDR3, the full variable domain is NAGVMQNPRHLVRRRGQEARLRCSPMKGHSHVYWYRQLPEEGLKFMVYLQKENIIDESGMPKERFSAEFPKEGPSILRIQQVVRGDSAAYFCASSRPSGSYEQYFGPGTRLTVT.

Points on this clonotype: This may be a read error: a much more frequent sequence differs by one nucleotide. V and J are TRBV12-3 or TRBV12-4 and TRBJ2-7; TRBD2 matches at 7 bases. This CDR3 comprises 16 residues. This CDR3 is CASSPTSPGGWYEHYF. The DNA for the CDR3 is TGTGCCAGCAGTCCGACTAGCCCGGGAGGTTGGTACGAGCATTACTTC.

This clonotype has just a few counts. The rearrangement links TRBV4-3 to TRBJ2-7, with D maybe TRBD1 (5 bases). From germline, CDR1 is LGHNA and CDR2 YSLEER. The CDR3 spans 15 residues. V was trimmed by 1 base and J by 2 bases, leaving 12 bases between them. The CDR3 coding sequence is TGCGCCAGCAGCCAAGGTTCCCAACAGGCCTACGAGCAGTACTTC. As protein: CASSQGSQQAYEQYF.